This T cell receptor beta chain is from a study of CD8 T cells in ankylosing spondylitis. Of note for this clonotype: No antigen is known for it.

Study conclusions and caveats: Several highly homologous variants made up a TCR beta motif, and this motif appeared characteristic of ankylosing spondylitis blood.

TCRdb ran MiXCR on the 5' RACE reads and lists one entry per CDR3 protein. There are approximately 300,000 distinct CDR3 sequences in the sample; under 8.5% occur only once, and about 14% lies in the top ten. The sequence was collected from a male donor with ankylosing spondylitis. Material: blood, either unsorted or a sorted T cell fraction (not recorded which).

The CDR3 region is CASSLSTGLSYEQYF. The CDR3, as DNA: TGTGCCAGCAGTCTCTCGACAGGTCTGTCCTACGAGCAGTACTTC. This rearrangement joins TRBV12-3 or TRBV12-4 to TRBJ2-7, with D possibly matching TRBD1 (6 bases). V lost 5 bases and J 1 base, leaving 15 bases between the germline ends. The CDR3 sequence is 15 residues long.